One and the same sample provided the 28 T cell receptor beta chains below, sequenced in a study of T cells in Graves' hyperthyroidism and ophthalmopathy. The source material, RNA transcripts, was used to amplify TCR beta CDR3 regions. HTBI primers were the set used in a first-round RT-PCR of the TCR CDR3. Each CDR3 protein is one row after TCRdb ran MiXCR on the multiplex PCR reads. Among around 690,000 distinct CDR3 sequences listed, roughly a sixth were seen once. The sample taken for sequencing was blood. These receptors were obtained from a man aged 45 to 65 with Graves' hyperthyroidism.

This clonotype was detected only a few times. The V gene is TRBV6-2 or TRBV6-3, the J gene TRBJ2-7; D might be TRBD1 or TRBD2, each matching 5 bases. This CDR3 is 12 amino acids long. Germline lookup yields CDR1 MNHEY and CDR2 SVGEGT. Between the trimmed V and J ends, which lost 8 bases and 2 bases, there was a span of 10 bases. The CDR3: CASREGPYEQYF. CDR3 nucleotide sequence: TGTGCCAGCCGTGAGGGACCCTACGAGCAGTACTTC.

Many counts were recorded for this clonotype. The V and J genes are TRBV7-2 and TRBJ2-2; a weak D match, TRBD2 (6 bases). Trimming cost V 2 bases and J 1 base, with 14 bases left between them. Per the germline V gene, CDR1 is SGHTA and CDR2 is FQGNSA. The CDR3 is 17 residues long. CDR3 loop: CASSLMGLSGNTGELFF. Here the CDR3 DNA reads TGTGCCAGCAGCTTAATGGGCCTTAGCGGGAACACCGGGGAGCTGTTTTTT.

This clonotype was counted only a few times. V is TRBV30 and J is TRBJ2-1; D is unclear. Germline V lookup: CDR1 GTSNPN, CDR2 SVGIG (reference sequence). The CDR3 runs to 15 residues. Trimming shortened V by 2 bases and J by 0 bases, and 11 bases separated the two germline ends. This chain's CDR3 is CAWSTTQSSYNEQFF. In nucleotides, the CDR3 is TGTGCCTGGAGTACGACTCAAAGCTCCTACAATGAGCAGTTCTTC.

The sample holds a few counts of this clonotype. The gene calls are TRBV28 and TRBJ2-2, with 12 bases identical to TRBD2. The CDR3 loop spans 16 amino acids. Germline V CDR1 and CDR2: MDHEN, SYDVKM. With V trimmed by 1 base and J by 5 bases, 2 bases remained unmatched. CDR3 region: CASSLYLAGGTGELFF. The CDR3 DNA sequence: TGTGCCAGCAGTTTATATCTAGCGGGAGGGACCGGGGAGCTGTTTTTT.

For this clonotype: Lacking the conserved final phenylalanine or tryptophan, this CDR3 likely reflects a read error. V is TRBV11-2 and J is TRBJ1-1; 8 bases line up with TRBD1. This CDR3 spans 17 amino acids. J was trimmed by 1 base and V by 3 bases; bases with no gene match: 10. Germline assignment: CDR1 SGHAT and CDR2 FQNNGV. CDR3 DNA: TGTGCCAGCAGCTTGACCGGGACAGGTAGAAGGAACACTGAAGCTTTCCTT. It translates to CASSLTGTGRRNTEAFL.

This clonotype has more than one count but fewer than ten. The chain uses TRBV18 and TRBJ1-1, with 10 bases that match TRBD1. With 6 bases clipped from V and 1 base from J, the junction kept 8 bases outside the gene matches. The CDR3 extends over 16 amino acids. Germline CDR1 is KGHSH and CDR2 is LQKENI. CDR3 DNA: TGTGCCAGCTCCCGCGGACAGGGGGAGAGGAACACTGAAGCTTTCTTT. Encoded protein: CASSRGQGERNTEAFF.

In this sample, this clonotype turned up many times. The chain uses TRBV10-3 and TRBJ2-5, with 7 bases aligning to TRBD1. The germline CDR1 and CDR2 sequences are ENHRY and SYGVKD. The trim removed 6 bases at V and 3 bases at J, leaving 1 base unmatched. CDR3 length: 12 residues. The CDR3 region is CAIRGGEETQYF. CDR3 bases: TGTGCCATCAGAGGGGGCGAAGAGACCCAGTACTTC.

CDR3 DNA sequence: TGTGCCAGCAGTCCACACGGCAGGGGGCCCCAAGAGACCCAGTACTTC. It codes for CASSPHGRGPQETQYF. This rearrangement joins TRBV28 to TRBJ2-5; 8 nucleotides align to TRBD1. J lost 1 base, V lost 5 bases, and 9 bases had no gene match. The CDR3 runs to 16 residues. CDR1 and CDR2 from the germline V gene are MDHEN and SYDVKM.

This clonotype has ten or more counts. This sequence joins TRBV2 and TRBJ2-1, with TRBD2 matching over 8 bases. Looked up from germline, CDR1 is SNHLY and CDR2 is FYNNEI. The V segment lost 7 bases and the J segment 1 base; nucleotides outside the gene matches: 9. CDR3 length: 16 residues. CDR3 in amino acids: CASKEGGGRSYNEQFF. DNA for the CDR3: TGTGCCAGCAAGGAGGGAGGCGGGAGGTCCTACAATGAGCAGTTCTTC.

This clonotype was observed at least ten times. CDR3 sequence: CASSFSRDEQFF. The CDR3, as DNA: TGTGCCAGCAGTTTCTCCCGGGATGAGCAGTTCTTC. V usage is TRBV28 and J usage is TRBJ2-1; D is undetermined. This CDR3 spans 12 amino acids. CDR1 MDHEN and CDR2 SYDVKM come from the germline V gene. V lost 3 bases and J lost 8, with 8 bases in between.

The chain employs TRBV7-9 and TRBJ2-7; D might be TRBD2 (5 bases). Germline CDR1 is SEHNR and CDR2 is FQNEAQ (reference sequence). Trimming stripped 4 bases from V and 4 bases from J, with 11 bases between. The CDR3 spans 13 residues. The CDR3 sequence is CASSWESGYEQYF. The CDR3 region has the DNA TGTGCCAGCAGCTGGGAGTCGGGGTACGAGCAGTACTTC.

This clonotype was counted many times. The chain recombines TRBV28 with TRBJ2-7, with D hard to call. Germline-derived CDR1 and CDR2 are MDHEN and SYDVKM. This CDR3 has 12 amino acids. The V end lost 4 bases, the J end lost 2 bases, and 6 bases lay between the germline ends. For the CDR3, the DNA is TGTGCCAGCAGTTCTGGCGCCTACGAGCAGTACTTC. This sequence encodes CASSSGAYEQYF. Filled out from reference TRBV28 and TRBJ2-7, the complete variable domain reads DVKVTQSSRYLVKRTGEKVFLECVQDMDHENMFWYRQDPGLGLRLIYFSYDVKMKEKGDIPEGYSVSREKKERFSLILESASTNQTSMYLCASSSGAYEQYFGPGTRLTVT.

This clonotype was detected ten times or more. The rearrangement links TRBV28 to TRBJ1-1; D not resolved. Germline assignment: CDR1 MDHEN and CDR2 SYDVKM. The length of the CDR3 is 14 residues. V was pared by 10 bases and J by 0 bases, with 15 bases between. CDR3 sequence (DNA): TGTGCCACCCGGACCGTGGTGATGAACACTGAAGCTTTCTTT. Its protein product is CATRTVVMNTEAFF.

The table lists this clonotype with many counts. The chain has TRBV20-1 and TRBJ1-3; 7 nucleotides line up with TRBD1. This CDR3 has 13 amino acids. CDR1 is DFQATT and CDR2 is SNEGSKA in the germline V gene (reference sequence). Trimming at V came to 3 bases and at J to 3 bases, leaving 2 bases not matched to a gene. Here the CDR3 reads CSASRGYGNTIYF. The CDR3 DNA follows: TGCAGTGCTAGCAGGGGGTATGGAAACACCATATATTTT.

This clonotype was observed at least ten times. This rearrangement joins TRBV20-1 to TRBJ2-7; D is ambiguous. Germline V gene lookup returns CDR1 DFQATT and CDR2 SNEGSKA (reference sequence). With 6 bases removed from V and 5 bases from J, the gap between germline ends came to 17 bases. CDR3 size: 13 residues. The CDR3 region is CSAKGYITNEQYF. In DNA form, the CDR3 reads TGCAGTGCCAAGGGTTACATTACTAACGAGCAGTACTTC.

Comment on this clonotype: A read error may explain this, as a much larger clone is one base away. Written as DNA, the CDR3 is TGTGCCAGCGCTCGCCCGCGTAGCAATCAGCCCCAGCATTTT. This codes for CASARPRSNQPQHF. This sequence joins TRBV27 and TRBJ1-5, with unresolved D. The CDR3 runs 14 residues. Germline V lookup: CDR1 MNHEY, CDR2 SMNVEV (reference sequence). The V end lost 8 bases, the J end lost 0 bases, and 11 bases lay between the germline ends.

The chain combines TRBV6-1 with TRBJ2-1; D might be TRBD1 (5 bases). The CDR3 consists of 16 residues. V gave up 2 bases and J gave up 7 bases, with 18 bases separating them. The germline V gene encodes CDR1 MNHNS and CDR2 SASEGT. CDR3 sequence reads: CASSERTPRAKNEQFF. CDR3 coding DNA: TGTGCCAGCAGTGAAAGGACGCCCAGGGCGAAGAATGAGCAGTTCTTC.

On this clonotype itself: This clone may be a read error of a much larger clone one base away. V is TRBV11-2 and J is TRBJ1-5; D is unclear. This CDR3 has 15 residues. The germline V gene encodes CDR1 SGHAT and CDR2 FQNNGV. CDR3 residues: CASSLGRDNNQPRHF. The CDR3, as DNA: TGTGCCAGCAGCTTAGGGAGAGACAATAATCAGCCCCGGCATTTT.

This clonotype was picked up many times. CDR3 nucleotides: TGTGCCAGCAGTTCACCGGGACAGGGGCACACAGATACGCAGTATTTT. Translating it yields CASSSPGQGHTDTQYF. The chain carries TRBV28 and TRBJ2-3; 10 bases map to TRBD1. Germline V lookup: CDR1 MDHEN, CDR2 SYDVKM. This CDR3 is 16 amino acids long. Losses at the gene ends were 4 bases for V and 2 bases for J; bases not matched to a gene: 6.

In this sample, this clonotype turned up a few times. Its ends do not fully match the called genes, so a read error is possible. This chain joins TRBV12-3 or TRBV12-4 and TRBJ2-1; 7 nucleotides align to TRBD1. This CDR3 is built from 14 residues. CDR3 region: CASSPRQGYSEQFF. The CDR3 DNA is TGTGCCAGCAGTCCCAGACAGGGTTACAGTGAGCAGTTCTTC.

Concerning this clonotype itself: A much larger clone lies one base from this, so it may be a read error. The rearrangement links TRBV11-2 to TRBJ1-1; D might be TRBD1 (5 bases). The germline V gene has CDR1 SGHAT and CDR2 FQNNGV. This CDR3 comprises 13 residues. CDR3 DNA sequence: TGTGCCAGCAGCTTAACGGAGGTCCCTGGGGCTTCCTTT. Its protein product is CASSLTEVPGASF.

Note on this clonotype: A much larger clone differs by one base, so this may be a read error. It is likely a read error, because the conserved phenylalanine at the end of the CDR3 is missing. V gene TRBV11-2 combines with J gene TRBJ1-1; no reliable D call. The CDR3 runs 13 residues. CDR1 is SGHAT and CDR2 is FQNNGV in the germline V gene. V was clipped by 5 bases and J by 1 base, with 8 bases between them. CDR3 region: CASSKDRNTEAFL. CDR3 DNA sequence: TGTGCCAGCAGCAAAGATAGGAACACTGAAGCTTTCCTT.

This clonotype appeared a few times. The CDR3 is CASSPDRELLGYTF. For the CDR3, the DNA is TGTGCCAGCAGCCCGGACAGGGAACTGTTAGGCTACACCTTC. The gene calls are TRBV7-9 and TRBJ1-2; 8 nucleotides align to TRBD1. This CDR3 is 14 amino acids long. CDR1 and CDR2 (germline): SEHNR, FQNEAQ (reference sequence). Trimming took 5 bases from V and 8 from J; bases not matched to a gene: 10. Combining the CDR3 with reference TRBV7-9 and TRBJ1-2 gives the whole variable domain DTGVSQNPRHKITKRGQNVTFRCDPISEHNRLYWYRQTLGQGPEFLTYFQNEAQLEKSRLLSDRFSAERPKGSFSTLEIQRTEQGDSAMYLCASSPDRELLGYTFGSGTRLTVV.

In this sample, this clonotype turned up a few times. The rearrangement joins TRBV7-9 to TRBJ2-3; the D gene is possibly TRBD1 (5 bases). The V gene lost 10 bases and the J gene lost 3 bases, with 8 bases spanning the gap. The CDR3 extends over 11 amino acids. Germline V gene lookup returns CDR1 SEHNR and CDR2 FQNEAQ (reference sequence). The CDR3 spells CATQGTDTQYF. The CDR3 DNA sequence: TGTGCCACCCAGGGTACAGATACGCAGTATTTT.

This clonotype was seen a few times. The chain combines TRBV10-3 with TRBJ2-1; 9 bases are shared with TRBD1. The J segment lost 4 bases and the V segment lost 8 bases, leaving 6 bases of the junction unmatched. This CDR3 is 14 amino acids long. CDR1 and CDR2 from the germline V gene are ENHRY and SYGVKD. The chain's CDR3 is CAIGGTGTYNEQFF. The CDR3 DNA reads TGTGCCATCGGAGGGACAGGGACGTACAATGAGCAGTTCTTC.

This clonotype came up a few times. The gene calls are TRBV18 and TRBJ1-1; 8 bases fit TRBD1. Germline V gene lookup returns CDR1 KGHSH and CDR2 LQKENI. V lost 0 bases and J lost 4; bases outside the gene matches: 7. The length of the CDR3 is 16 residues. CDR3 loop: CASSPPSGGAITEAFF. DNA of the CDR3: TGTGCCAGCTCACCACCTTCAGGGGGCGCGATCACTGAAGCTTTCTTT. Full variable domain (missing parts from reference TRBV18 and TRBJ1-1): NAGVMQNPRHLVRRRGQEARLRCSPMKGHSHVYWYRQLPEEGLKFMVYLQKENIIDESGMPKERFSAEFPKEGPSILRIQQVVRGDSAAYFCASSPPSGGAITEAFFGQGTRLTVV.

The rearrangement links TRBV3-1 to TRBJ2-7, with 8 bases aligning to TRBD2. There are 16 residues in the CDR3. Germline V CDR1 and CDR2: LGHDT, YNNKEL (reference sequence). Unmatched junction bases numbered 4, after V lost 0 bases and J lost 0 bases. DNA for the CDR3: TGTGCCAGCAGCCAAGAATCCAGCGGGAGCTCCTACGAGCAGTACTTC. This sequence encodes CASSQESSGSSYEQYF.

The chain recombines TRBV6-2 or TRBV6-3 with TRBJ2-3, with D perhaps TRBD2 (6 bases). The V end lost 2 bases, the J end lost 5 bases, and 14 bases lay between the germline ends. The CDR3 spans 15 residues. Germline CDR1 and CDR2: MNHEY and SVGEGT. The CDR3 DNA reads TGTGCCAGCAGTTACATCCTAGCGACGGGAGATACGCAGTATTTT. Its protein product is CASSYILATGDTQYF.